This T cell receptor beta chain appears in the sequencing data of a study of response to subunit inactivated influenza vaccine. The study, taken as a whole, reports: Every seasonal influenza vaccination brings in few new T cells, the authors suggested.

TCRdb processed the RT-PCR reads anew with MiXCR; each CDR3 protein has one entry. The sample yields roughly 650,000 distinct CDR3 sequences, about 15% seen once. The V end lost 0 bases, the J end lost 3 bases, and 9 bases lay between the germline ends. From germline, CDR1 is DFQATT and CDR2 SNEGSKA (reference sequence). The CDR3 runs 14 residues. Only a few counts were recorded for this clonotype. Its specificity is not known. The receptor was derived from a man aged 50 to 60 who received an inactivated influenza vaccine. Sequencing was performed on PBMCs from blood, taken 11 to 12 days after vaccination. The chain is built from TRBV20-1 and TRBJ1-5; D not certain. The CDR3 sequence: CSARDWQDNQPQHF. Written as DNA, the CDR3 is TGCAGTGCTAGAGATTGGCAGGACAATCAGCCCCAGCATTTT.